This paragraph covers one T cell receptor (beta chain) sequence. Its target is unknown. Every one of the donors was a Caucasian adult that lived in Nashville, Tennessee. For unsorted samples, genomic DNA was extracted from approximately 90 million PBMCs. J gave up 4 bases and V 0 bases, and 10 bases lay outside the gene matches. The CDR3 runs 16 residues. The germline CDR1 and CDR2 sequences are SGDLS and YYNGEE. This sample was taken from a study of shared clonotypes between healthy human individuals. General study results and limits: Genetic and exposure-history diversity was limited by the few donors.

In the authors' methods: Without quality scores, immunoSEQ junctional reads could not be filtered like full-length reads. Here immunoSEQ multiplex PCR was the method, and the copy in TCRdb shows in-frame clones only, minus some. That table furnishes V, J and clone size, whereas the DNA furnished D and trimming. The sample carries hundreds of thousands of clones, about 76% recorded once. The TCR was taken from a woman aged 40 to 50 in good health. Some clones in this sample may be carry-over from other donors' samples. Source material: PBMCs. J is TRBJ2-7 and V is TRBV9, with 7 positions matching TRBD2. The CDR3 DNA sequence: TGTGCCAGCAGCGTAGATAGGATAGCGGGCCCGTACGAGCAGTACTTC. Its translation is CASSVDRIAGPYEQYF.